The 8 T cell receptor beta chains below were found in one sample sequenced in a study of blood T cells in healthy people across ages. The second PCR ran about 6 to 11 cycles with a sample-barcoded 5' primer and J-beta primers. Via MiXCR, TCRdb re-called the 5' RACE reads, giving one row per CDR3 protein. Of 1.6 million or so distinct CDR3 sequences detected, 34% appear once; the ten largest clones hold approximately 10%. Sequenced sample: blood. Source of these receptors: a woman younger than 45 in good health.

This clonotype occurred many times. The rearrangement joins TRBV12-3 or TRBV12-4 to TRBJ2-7, with D maybe TRBD2 (5 bases). V was shortened by 3 bases and J by 7 bases, with 7 bases between the two germline ends. This CDR3 contains 11 residues. CDR3 protein: CASSFRGEQYF. In DNA form, the CDR3 reads TGTGCCAGCAGTTTTCGGGGTGAGCAGTACTTC.

The genes are TRBV30 and TRBJ1-2; no clear D. This CDR3 is built from 14 residues. With 0 bases removed from V and 6 bases from J, the gap between germline ends came to 14 bases. In germline, CDR1 is GTSNPN, CDR2 SVGIG (reference sequence). The CDR3 DNA sequence: TGTGCCTGGAGTGTACTTTCGCCGTGCGATGGCTACACCTTC. Encoded protein: CAWSVLSPCDGYTF.

This rearrangement joins TRBV7-9 to TRBJ1-2; no firm D call. Germline V gives CDR1 SEHNR, CDR2 FQNEAQ (reference sequence). V shed 1 base and J shed 8 bases, with 11 bases lying between them. This CDR3 has 13 residues. CDR3 DNA sequence: TGTGCCAGCAGCTTAGGTGTGACGGACGGCTACACCTTC. Translating gives CASSLGVTDGYTF. The full variable domain, in which reference TRBV7-9 and TRBJ1-2 provide the parts outside the CDR3, is DTGVSQNPRHKITKRGQNVTFRCDPISEHNRLYWYRQTLGQGPEFLTYFQNEAQLEKSRLLSDRFSAERPKGSFSTLEIQRTEQGDSAMYLCASSLGVTDGYTFGSGTRLTVV.

On this clonotype: A read error may explain this, as a much larger clone is one base away. V usage is TRBV7-2 and J usage is TRBJ1-1; 12 positions match TRBD1. This CDR3 has 19 amino acids. Germline CDR1 is SGHTA and CDR2 is FQGNSA. The J segment lost 4 bases and the V segment lost 4 bases, leaving 16 bases of the junction unmatched. This CDR3 reads CASSSGPRDRGLKSTEAFF. The CDR3 DNA sequence: TGTGCCAGCAGCTCCGGCCCGCGGGACAGGGGGCTCAAGAGCACTGAAGCTTTCTTT. Combining the CDR3 with reference TRBV7-2 and TRBJ1-1 gives the whole variable domain GAGVSQSPSNKVTEKGKDVELRCDPISGHTALYWYRQSLGQGLEFLIYFQGNSAPDKSGLPSDRFSAERTGGSVSTLTIQRTQQEDSAVYLCASSSGPRDRGLKSTEAFFGQGTRLTVV.

Notes on this clonotype: The CDR3 end shows no conserved phenylalanine or tryptophan, and so a read error is likely. This chain links TRBV2 with TRBJ2-5; 10 bases fit TRBD1. The CDR3 runs 16 residues. The germline V gene encodes CDR1 SNHLY and CDR2 FYNNEI. DNA for the CDR3: TGTACCAGCAGTGGGGGACAGGGGACCTCGAAAGAGACCCAGTACTCC. This encodes CTSSGGQGTSKETQYS.

This clonotype was picked up a small number of times. CDR3 bases: TGTGCCAGCAGTTTCAAAGGCCACTCTAGAATACCCCAGCATTTT. Translating gives CASSFKGHSRIPQHF. The chain has TRBV12-3 or TRBV12-4 and TRBJ1-5; D gene unclear. The length of the CDR3 is 15 residues. V lost 3 bases and J 10 bases, leaving 19 bases between the germline ends.

This clonotype was seen many times. The chain carries TRBV29-1 and TRBJ1-2; tentative D call: TRBD1 (5 bases). V shed 2 bases and J shed 0 bases, with 10 bases lying between them. This CDR3 region has 14 residues. Germline CDR1 reads SQVTM; CDR2 reads ANQGSEA. The CDR3: CSVELQDSNYGYTF. The CDR3 nucleotides read TGCAGCGTTGAATTACAGGATTCTAACTATGGCTACACCTTC.

The CDR3, as DNA: TGTGCCACCTCCAGGGCTAGCGAGAGCTACAATGAGCAGTTCTTC. Translation: CATSRASESYNEQFF. The chain couples TRBV24-1 to TRBJ2-1, with D possibly matching TRBD2 (6 bases). The V gene's germline CDR1 is KGHDR and CDR2 SFDVKD. The ends were cut back, 9 bases at V and 3 bases at J, with 17 bases in the middle. This CDR3 comprises 15 residues.